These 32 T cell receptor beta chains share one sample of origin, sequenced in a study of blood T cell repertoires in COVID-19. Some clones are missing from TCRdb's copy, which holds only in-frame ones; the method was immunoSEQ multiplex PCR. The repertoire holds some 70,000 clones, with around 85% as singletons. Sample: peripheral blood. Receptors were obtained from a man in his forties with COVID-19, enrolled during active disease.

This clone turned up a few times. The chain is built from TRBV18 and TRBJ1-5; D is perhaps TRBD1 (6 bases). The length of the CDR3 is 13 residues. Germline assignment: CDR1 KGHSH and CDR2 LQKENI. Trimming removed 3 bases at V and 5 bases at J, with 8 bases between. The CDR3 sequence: CASSPKGDQPQHF. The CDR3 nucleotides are TGTGCCAGCTCACCTAAGGGGGATCAGCCCCAGCATTTT.

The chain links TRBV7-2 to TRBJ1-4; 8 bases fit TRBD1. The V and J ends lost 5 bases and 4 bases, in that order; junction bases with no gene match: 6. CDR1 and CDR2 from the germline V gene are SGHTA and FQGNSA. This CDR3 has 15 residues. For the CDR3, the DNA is TGTGCCAGCAGCCTGTCGACAGGGGTTAATGAAAAACTGTTTTTT. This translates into CASSLSTGVNEKLFF. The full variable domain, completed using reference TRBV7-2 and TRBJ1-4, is GAGVSQSPSNKVTEKGKDVELRCDPISGHTALYWYRQSLGQGLEFLIYFQGNSAPDKSGLPSDRFSAERTGGSVSTLTIQRTQQEDSAVYLCASSLSTGVNEKLFFGSGTQLSVL.

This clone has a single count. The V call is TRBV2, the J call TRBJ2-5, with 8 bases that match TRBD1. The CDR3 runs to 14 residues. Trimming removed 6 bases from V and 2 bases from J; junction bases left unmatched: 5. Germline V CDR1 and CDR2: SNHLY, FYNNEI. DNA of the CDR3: TGTGCCAGCAGCGCGGACAGGGCACAAGAGACCCAGTACTTC. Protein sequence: CASSADRAQETQYF. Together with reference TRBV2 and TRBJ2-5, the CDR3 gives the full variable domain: EPEVTQTPSHQVTQMGQEVILRCVPISNHLYFYWYRQILGQKVEFLVSFYNNEISEKSEIFDDQFSVERPDGSNFTLKIRSTKLEDSAMYFCASSADRAQETQYFGPGTRLLVL.

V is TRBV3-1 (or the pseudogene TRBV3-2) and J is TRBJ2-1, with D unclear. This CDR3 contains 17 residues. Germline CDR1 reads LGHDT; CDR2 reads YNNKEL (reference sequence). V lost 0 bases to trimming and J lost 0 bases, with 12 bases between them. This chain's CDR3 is CASSQDTQSISYNEQFF. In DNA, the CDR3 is TGTGCCAGCAGCCAAGATACCCAGTCAATCTCCTACAATGAGCAGTTCTTC.

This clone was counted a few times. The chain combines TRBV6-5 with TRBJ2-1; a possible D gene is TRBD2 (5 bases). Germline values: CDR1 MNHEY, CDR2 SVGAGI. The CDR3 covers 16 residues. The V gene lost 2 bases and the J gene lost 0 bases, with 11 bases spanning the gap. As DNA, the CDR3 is TGTGCCAGCAGTTACGACGGGGTTAGCTCCTACAATGAGCAGTTCTTC. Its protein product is CASSYDGVSSYNEQFF.

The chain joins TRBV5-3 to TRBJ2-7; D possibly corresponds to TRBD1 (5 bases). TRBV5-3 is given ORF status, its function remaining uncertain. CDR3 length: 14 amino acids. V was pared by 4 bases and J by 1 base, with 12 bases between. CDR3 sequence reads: CARSQHRQSYEQYF. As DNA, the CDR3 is TGTGCCAGAAGCCAGCACCGACAGTCCTACGAGCAGTACTTC.

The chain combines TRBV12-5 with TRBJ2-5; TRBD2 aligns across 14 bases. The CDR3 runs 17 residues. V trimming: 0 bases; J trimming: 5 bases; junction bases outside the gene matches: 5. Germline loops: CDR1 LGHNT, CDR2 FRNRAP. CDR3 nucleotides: TGTGCTAGTGGTTTGGTCACCGGGACTAGCGGGAGTGAGACCCAGTACTTC. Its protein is CASGLVTGTSGSETQYF.

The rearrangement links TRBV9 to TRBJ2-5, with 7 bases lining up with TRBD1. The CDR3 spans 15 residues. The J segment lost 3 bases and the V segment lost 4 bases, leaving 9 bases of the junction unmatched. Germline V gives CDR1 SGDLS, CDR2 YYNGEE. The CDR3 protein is CASSPTGTAKETQYF. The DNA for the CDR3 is TGTGCCAGCAGCCCCACGGGGACAGCTAAAGAGACCCAGTACTTC.

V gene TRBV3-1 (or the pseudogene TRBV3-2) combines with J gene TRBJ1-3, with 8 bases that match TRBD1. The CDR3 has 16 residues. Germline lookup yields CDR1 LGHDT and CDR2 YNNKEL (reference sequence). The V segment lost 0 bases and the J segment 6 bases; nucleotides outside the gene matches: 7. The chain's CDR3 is CASSQDRQGATNTIYF. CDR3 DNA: TGTGCCAGCAGCCAAGATAGGCAGGGGGCCACAAACACCATATATTTT.

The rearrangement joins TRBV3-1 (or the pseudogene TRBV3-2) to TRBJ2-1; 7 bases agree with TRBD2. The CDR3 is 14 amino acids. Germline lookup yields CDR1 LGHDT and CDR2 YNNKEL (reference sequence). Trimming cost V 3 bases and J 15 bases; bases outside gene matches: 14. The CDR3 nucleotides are TGTGCCAGCAGCCATCTCAGCGGGGCTAGTAAGGTGTTCTTC. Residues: CASSHLSGASKVFF.

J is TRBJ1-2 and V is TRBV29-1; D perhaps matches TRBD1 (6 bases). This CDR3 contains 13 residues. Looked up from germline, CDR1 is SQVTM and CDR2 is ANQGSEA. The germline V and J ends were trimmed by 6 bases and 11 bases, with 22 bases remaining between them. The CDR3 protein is CSVSPVQGSGYTF. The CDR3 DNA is TGCAGCGTAAGCCCCGTCCAGGGGTCTGGGTACACCTTC.

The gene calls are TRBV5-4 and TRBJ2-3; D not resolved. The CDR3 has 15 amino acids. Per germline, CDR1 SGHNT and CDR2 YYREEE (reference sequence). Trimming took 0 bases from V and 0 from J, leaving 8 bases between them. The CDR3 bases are TGTGCCAGCAGCTTGGGCCTTACTAGCACAGATACGCAGTATTTT. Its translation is CASSLGLTSTDTQYF.

The CDR3, as DNA: TGCAGCGGACTTACAGCGGGCGAGCAGTACTTC. It yields the protein CSGLTAGEQYF. This chain links TRBV29-1 with TRBJ2-7, with a weak D call TRBD2 (6 bases). The V end was cut by 7 bases, the J end by 6 bases, with 13 bases between. The CDR3 covers 11 residues. Germline assignment: CDR1 SQVTM and CDR2 ANQGSEA.

CDR3 sequence reads: CASSLTGNRNEQFF. The CDR3 DNA sequence: TGTGCCAGCAGCTTGACAGGGAATCGCAATGAGCAGTTCTTC. The J gene is TRBJ2-1, the V gene TRBV5-6; a possible D gene is TRBD1 (6 bases). This CDR3 has 14 amino acids. CDR1 is SGHDT and CDR2 is YYEEEE in the germline V gene. V gave up 1 base and J gave up 6 bases, with 11 bases separating them. Complete variable domain (other parts from reference TRBV5-6 and TRBJ2-1): DAGVTQSPTHLIKTRGQQVTLRCSPKSGHDTVSWYQQALGQGPQFIFQYYEEEERQRGNFPDRFSGHQFPNYSSELNVNALLLGDSALYLCASSLTGNRNEQFFGPGTRLTVL.

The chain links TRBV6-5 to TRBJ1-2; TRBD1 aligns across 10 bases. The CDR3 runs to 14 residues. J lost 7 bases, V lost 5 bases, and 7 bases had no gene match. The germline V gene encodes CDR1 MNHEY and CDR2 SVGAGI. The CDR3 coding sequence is TGTGCCAGCAGTCCCGACAGGGGGCGAGGTGGCTACACCTTC. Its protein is CASSPDRGRGGYTF.

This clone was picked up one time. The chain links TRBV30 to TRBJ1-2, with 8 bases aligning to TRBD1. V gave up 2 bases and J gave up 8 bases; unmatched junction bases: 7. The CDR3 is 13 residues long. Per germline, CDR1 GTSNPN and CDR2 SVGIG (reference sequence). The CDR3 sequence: CAWSYGTGYGYTF. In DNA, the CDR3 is TGTGCCTGGAGTTACGGGACAGGATACGGCTACACCTTC.

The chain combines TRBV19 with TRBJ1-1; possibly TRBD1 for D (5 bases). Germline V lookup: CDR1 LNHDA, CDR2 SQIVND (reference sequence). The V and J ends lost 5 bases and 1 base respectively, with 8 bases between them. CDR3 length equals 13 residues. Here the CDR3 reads CASSPGQNTEAFF. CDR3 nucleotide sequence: TGTGCCAGTAGTCCCGGACAGAACACTGAAGCTTTCTTT.

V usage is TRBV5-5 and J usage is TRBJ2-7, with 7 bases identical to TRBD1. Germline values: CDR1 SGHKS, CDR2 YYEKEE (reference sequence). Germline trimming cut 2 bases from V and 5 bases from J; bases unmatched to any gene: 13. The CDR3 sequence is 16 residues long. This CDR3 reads CASSFRRVLGGHEQYF. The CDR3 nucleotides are TGTGCCAGCAGCTTTCGGAGAGTTTTAGGGGGCCACGAGCAGTACTTC.

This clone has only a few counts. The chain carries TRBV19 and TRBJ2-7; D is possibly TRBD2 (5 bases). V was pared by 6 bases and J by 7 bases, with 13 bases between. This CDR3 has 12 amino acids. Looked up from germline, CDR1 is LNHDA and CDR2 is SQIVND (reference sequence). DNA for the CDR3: TGTGCCAGTAGGCCGAATGAGGGAGAGCAGTACTTC. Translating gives CASRPNEGEQYF.

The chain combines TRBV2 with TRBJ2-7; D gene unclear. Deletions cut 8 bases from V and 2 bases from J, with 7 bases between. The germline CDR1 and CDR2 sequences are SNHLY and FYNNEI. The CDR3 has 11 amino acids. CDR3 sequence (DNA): TGTGCCAGCCGAGTAGCCTACGAGCAGTACTTC. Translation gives CASRVAYEQYF.

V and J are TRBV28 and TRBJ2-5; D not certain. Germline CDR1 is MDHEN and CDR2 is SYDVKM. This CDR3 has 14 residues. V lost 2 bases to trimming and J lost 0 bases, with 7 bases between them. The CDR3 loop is CASSLRRYQETQYF. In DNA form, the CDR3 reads TGTGCCAGCAGTTTAAGGAGATACCAAGAGACCCAGTACTTC.

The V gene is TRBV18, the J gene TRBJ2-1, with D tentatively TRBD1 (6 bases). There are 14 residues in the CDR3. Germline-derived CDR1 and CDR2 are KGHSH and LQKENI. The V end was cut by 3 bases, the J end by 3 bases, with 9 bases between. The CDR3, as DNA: TGTGCCAGCTCACCCCCGGACAGCTACAATGAGCAGTTCTTC. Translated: CASSPPDSYNEQFF.

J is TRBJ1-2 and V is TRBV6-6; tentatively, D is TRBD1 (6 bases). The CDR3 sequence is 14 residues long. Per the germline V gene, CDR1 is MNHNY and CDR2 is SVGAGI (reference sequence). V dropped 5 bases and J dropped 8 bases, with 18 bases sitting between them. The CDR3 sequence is CASSLELGTLGYTF. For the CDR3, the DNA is TGTGCCAGCAGTCTGGAACTGGGGACACTCGGCTACACCTTC.

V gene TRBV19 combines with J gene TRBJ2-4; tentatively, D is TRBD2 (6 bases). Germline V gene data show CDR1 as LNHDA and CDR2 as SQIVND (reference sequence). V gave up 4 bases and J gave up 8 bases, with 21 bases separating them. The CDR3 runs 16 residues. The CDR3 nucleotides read TGTGCCAGTAGTAGCCTCCGGGGACTCGGAGTAGACATTCAGTACTTC. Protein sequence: CASSSLRGLGVDIQYF.

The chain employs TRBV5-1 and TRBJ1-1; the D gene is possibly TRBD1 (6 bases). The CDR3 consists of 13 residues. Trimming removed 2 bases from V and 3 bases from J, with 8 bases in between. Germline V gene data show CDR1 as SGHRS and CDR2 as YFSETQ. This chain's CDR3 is CASSLSGDTEAFF. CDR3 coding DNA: TGCGCCAGCAGCTTATCAGGGGACACTGAAGCTTTCTTT.

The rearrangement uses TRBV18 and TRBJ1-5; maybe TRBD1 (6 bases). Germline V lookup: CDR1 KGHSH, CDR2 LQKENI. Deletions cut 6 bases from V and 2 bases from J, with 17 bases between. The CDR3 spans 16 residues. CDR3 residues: CASSVQQGGGNQPQHF. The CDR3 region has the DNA TGTGCCAGCTCCGTTCAACAGGGAGGGGGCAATCAGCCCCAGCATTTT.

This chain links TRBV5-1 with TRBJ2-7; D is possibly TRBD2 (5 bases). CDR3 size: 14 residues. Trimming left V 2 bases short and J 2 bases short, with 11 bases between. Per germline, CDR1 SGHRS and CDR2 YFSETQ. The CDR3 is CASSFWEAAYEQYF. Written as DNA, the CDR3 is TGCGCCAGCAGCTTTTGGGAAGCGGCCTACGAGCAGTACTTC.

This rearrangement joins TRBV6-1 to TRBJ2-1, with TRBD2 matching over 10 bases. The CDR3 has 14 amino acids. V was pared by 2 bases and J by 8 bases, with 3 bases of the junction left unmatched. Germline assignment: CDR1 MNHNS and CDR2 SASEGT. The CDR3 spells CASSESGGAYEQFF. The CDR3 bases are TGTGCCAGCAGTGAAAGCGGGGGGGCCTATGAGCAGTTCTTC.

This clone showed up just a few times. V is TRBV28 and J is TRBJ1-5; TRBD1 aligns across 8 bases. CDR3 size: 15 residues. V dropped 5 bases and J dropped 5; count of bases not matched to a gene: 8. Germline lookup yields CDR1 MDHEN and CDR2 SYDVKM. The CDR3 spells CASSQGARSHQPQHF. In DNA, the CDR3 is TGTGCCAGCAGTCAGGGGGCCAGGTCCCATCAGCCCCAGCATTTT.

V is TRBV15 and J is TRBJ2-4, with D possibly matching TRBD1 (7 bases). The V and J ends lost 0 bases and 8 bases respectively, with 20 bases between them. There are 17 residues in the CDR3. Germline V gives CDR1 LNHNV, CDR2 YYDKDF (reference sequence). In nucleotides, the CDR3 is TGTGCCACCAGCAGAGATCGGGGCGGGGACAGCGTGGACATTCAGTACTTC. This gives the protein CATSRDRGGDSVDIQYF.

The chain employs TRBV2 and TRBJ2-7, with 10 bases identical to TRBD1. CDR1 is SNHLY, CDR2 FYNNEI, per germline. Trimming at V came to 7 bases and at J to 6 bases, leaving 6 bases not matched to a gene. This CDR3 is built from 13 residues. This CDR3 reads CASTFGQGGEQYF. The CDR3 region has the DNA TGTGCCAGCACGTTCGGACAGGGGGGCGAGCAGTACTTC.

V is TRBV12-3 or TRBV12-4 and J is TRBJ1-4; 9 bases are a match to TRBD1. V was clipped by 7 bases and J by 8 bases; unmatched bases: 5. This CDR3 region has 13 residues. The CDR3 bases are TGTGCCAGCAACCCGGGACAGGGAGAAAAACTGTTTTTT. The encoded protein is CASNPGQGEKLFF.